The rows below give T cell receptor beta chains drawn from one sample of a study of T cell repertoires in cytomegalovirus infection. These receptors' antigens are unknown. MiXCR, run by TCRdb on the reads, gives a single entry per CDR3 protein. The repertoire holds 360,000 or so distinct CDR3 sequences, with roughly 34% as singletons. Source: cultured PBMCs, taken from culture after CMV antigen stimulation. The receptors originated from a human donor in good health (CMV status not recorded). Some clones in this sample may be carry-over from other donors' samples. Both conserved end residues are part of each CDR3. The D gene is left open where the match is weak. Rows may omit the clone size; those that give it use once, few, many or a size class.

j_call: TRBJ2-7
cdr3_length: 14
d_call: TRBD2
clone_size: NA
v_call: TRBV27
cdr3_nt: TGTGCCAGCAGTCCTAGCGGGAGGGCCTTTGAGCAGTACTTC
cdr3_aa: CASSPSGRAFEQYF

j_call: TRBJ2-1
cdr3_length: 17
d_call: NA
clone_size: NA
v_call: TRBV27
cdr3_nt: TGTGCCAGCAGTTCTCCCAGGGCGGGACCAGCCTACAATGAGCAGTTCTTC
cdr3_aa: CASSSPRAGPAYNEQFF

j_call: TRBJ2-3
cdr3_length: 16
d_call: NA
clone_size: NA
v_call: TRBV4-1
cdr3_nt: TGCGCCAGCAGCCTCGAACTAGCATCTAGCACAGATACGCAGTATTTT
cdr3_aa: CASSLELASSTDTQYF

j_call: TRBJ2-1
cdr3_length: 14
d_call: TRBD2
clone_size: NA
v_call: TRBV6-6
cdr3_nt: TGTGCCAGCAGTGGGACTAGCGGGAGTCTTGAGCAGTTCTTC
cdr3_aa: CASSGTSGSLEQFF

j_call: TRBJ2-3
cdr3_length: 16
d_call: TRBD2
clone_size: few
v_call: TRBV6-5
cdr3_nt: TGTGCCAGCAGTTACGGGACTAGCGGGCACACAGATACGCAGTATTTT
cdr3_aa: CASSYGTSGHTDTQYF

j_call: TRBJ1-1
cdr3_length: 14
d_call: TRBD1
clone_size: few
v_call: TRBV7-2
cdr3_nt: TGTGCCAGCAGGACAGGGTATTTGAACACTGAAGCTTTCTTT
cdr3_aa: CASRTGYLNTEAFF

j_call: TRBJ1-3
cdr3_length: 14
d_call: NA
clone_size: NA
v_call: TRBV19
cdr3_nt: TGTGCCAGTAGGCTCCGGGACCTTGGAAACACCATATATTTT
cdr3_aa: CASRLRDLGNTIYF

j_call: TRBJ1-4
cdr3_length: 15
d_call: NA
clone_size: NA
v_call: TRBV27
cdr3_nt: TGTGCCAGCAGTTTATCGATCAGGGCTAATGAAAAACTGTTTTTT
cdr3_aa: CASSLSIRANEKLFF

j_call: TRBJ2-1
cdr3_length: 17
d_call: NA
clone_size: NA
v_call: TRBV5-4
cdr3_nt: TGTGCCAGCAGCTTGCCAGGAGCTCGGAGCTCCTACAATGAGCAGTTCTTC
cdr3_aa: CASSLPGARSSYNEQFF

j_call: TRBJ1-2
cdr3_length: 15
d_call: NA
clone_size: NA
v_call: TRBV4-1
cdr3_nt: TGCGCCAGCAGCCACCCGGCAGGGGCTAACTATGGCTACACCTTC
cdr3_aa: CASSHPAGANYGYTF

j_call: TRBJ2-2
cdr3_length: 14
d_call: NA
clone_size: NA
v_call: TRBV11-1
cdr3_nt: TGTGCCAGCAGCTTAATATCTAAAACCGGGGAGCTGTTTTTT
cdr3_aa: CASSLISKTGELFF

j_call: TRBJ1-5
cdr3_length: 14
d_call: TRBD1
clone_size: many
v_call: TRBV12-3/TRBV12-4
cdr3_nt: TGTGCCAGCAGACGCGACAGGGGAAATCAGCCCCAGCATTTT
cdr3_aa: CASRRDRGNQPQHF

j_call: TRBJ2-2
cdr3_length: 18
d_call: TRBD1
clone_size: NA
v_call: TRBV28
cdr3_nt: TGTGCCAGCAGTTTATGGATTATGGGACAGGGGGGCACCGGGGAGCTGTTTTTT
cdr3_aa: CASSLWIMGQGGTGELFF

j_call: TRBJ2-2
cdr3_length: 15
d_call: NA
clone_size: few
v_call: TRBV15
cdr3_nt: TGTGCCACCAGCAGAGATCAAGGGTACACCGGGGAGCTGTTTTTT
cdr3_aa: CATSRDQGYTGELFF

j_call: TRBJ2-1
cdr3_length: 23
d_call: TRBD2
clone_size: NA
v_call: TRBV6-2/TRBV6-3
cdr3_nt: TGTGCCAGCAAAACTAGTTACGTCGCCGGGACTAGCGGGAGCATGCCCTCCTACAATGAGCAGTTCTTC
cdr3_aa: CASKTSYVAGTSGSMPSYNEQFF

j_call: TRBJ2-1
cdr3_length: 17
d_call: NA
clone_size: NA
v_call: TRBV4-3
cdr3_nt: TGCGCCAGCAGCCAAGAGTCCGGCATCCAGGTCCCTTATGAGCAGTTCTTC
cdr3_aa: CASSQESGIQVPYEQFF

j_call: TRBJ2-7
cdr3_length: 16
d_call: NA
clone_size: few
v_call: TRBV6-5
cdr3_nt: TGTGCCAGCAGTCCCGGGGGTAGCGGCATCTCCTACGAGCAGTACTTC
cdr3_aa: CASSPGGSGISYEQYF

j_call: TRBJ2-1
cdr3_length: 12
d_call: NA
clone_size: NA
v_call: TRBV24-1
cdr3_nt: TGTGCCACCAGTGATTCTCTAGCGGAGCAGTTCTTC
cdr3_aa: CATSDSLAEQFF

j_call: TRBJ2-5
cdr3_length: 17
d_call: TRBD2
clone_size: few
v_call: TRBV10-3
cdr3_nt: TGTGCCATCAGTGAGGGACTAGCGGGAGGCCGCCTCGAGACCCAGTACTTC
cdr3_aa: CAISEGLAGGRLETQYF

j_call: TRBJ1-3
cdr3_length: 14
d_call: NA
clone_size: NA
v_call: TRBV28
cdr3_nt: TGTGCCAGCAAAGGTGATCGGCGGGGAAACACCATATATTTT
cdr3_aa: CASKGDRRGNTIYF

j_call: TRBJ2-1
cdr3_length: 17
d_call: TRBD2
clone_size: few
v_call: TRBV7-2
cdr3_nt: TGTGCCAGCAGCCGGGCCGGGACTAGCGGGAAGATGGGTGAGCAGTTCTTC
cdr3_aa: CASSRAGTSGKMGEQFF

j_call: TRBJ2-6
cdr3_length: 14
d_call: NA
clone_size: few
v_call: TRBV4-1
cdr3_nt: TGCGCCAGCAGCCAAGATCTGGTCTACAACGTCCTGACTTTC
cdr3_aa: CASSQDLVYNVLTF

j_call: TRBJ1-1
cdr3_length: 14
d_call: NA
clone_size: few
v_call: TRBV25-1
cdr3_nt: TGTGCCAGCAGTGAGACGCGTCTCGGGAGTGAAGCTTTCTTT
cdr3_aa: CASSETRLGSEAFF

j_call: TRBJ2-5
cdr3_length: 15
d_call: NA
clone_size: few
v_call: TRBV6-1
cdr3_nt: TGTGCCACCATAGAGCGCAGGGTGGTGGGGGGGACCCAGTACTTC
cdr3_aa: CATIERRVVGGTQYF

j_call: TRBJ2-1
cdr3_length: 15
d_call: TRBD2
clone_size: NA
v_call: TRBV5-4
cdr3_nt: TGTGCCAGCCCTTCCGGCGGGAGGAAAGACAATGAGCAGTTCTTC
cdr3_aa: CASPSGGRKDNEQFF

j_call: TRBJ1-5
cdr3_length: 14
d_call: NA
clone_size: NA
v_call: TRBV12-3/TRBV12-4
cdr3_nt: TGTGCCAGCAGTTTATCTGCAAAGGGTCAGCCCCAGCATTTT
cdr3_aa: CASSLSAKGQPQHF

j_call: TRBJ2-1
cdr3_length: 17
d_call: TRBD2
clone_size: NA
v_call: TRBV20-1
cdr3_nt: TGCAGTGCTAGACAATCTGAGGCTAGCGGGAGGTTTAATGAGCAGTTCTTC
cdr3_aa: CSARQSEASGRFNEQFF

j_call: TRBJ1-2
cdr3_length: 18
d_call: NA
clone_size: NA
v_call: TRBV4-1
cdr3_nt: TGCGCCAGCAGCCAAGAACCCAGGGAGTCTCTCCTTTACTATGGCTACACCTTC
cdr3_aa: CASSQEPRESLLYYGYTF

j_call: TRBJ2-1
cdr3_length: 15
d_call: TRBD2
clone_size: few
v_call: TRBV19
cdr3_nt: TGTGCCAGTAGTACCCAAGCGGGACCGGGGAATGAGCAGTTCTTC
cdr3_aa: CASSTQAGPGNEQFF

j_call: TRBJ2-1
cdr3_length: 11
d_call: NA
clone_size: few
v_call: TRBV11-2
cdr3_nt: TGTGCCAGCAGCTTAGAGGGAGGGCAGTTCTTC
cdr3_aa: CASSLEGGQFF

j_call: TRBJ2-3
cdr3_length: 14
d_call: NA
clone_size: few
v_call: TRBV7-6
cdr3_nt: TGTGCCAGCAGCGTTCGTTTAGGGTCCGATACGCAGTATTTT
cdr3_aa: CASSVRLGSDTQYF

j_call: TRBJ1-1
cdr3_length: 14
d_call: TRBD1
clone_size: NA
v_call: TRBV19
cdr3_nt: TGTGCCAGTACCAGGGGGAGTATGAACACTGAAGCTTTCTTT
cdr3_aa: CASTRGSMNTEAFF

j_call: TRBJ1-5
cdr3_length: 12
d_call: NA
clone_size: NA
v_call: TRBV29-1
cdr3_nt: TGCAGCGTTGGTGAAGGCAATCAGCCCCAGCATTTT
cdr3_aa: CSVGEGNQPQHF

j_call: TRBJ1-5
cdr3_length: 14
d_call: NA
clone_size: NA
v_call: TRBV6-1
cdr3_nt: TGTGCCAGCAGTGCACAGGCGACCAATCAGCCCCAGCATTTT
cdr3_aa: CASSAQATNQPQHF

j_call: TRBJ1-6
cdr3_length: 13
d_call: NA
clone_size: NA
v_call: TRBV6-1
cdr3_nt: TGTGCCAGCAGCCCCCGGGGAAATTCACCCCTCCACTTT
cdr3_aa: CASSPRGNSPLHF

j_call: TRBJ2-2
cdr3_length: 15
d_call: NA
clone_size: NA
v_call: TRBV19
cdr3_nt: TGTGCCAGTAGTATATCACCAGGGGTACCCGGGGAGCTGTTTTTT
cdr3_aa: CASSISPGVPGELFF

j_call: TRBJ2-7
cdr3_length: 15
d_call: TRBD2
clone_size: NA
v_call: TRBV10-3
cdr3_nt: TGTGCCATCCGCAGTGGACTAGCGGGAGTTTACGAGCAGTACTTC
cdr3_aa: CAIRSGLAGVYEQYF

j_call: TRBJ2-5
cdr3_length: 17
d_call: TRBD2
clone_size: NA
v_call: TRBV12-3/TRBV12-4
cdr3_nt: TGTGCCAGCAGTCATCTAATAGCGGGAGGGCCTCTGGAGACCCAGTACTTC
cdr3_aa: CASSHLIAGGPLETQYF

j_call: TRBJ2-7
cdr3_length: 13
d_call: NA
clone_size: few
v_call: TRBV4-1
cdr3_nt: TGCGCCAGCAGAGGGGTAGGATCCTACGAGCAGTACTTC
cdr3_aa: CASRGVGSYEQYF

j_call: TRBJ1-1
cdr3_length: 15
d_call: TRBD1
clone_size: few
v_call: TRBV7-9
cdr3_nt: TGTGCCAGCAGCTTAGCTGGGGTGGGACAGGCTGAAGCTTTCTTT
cdr3_aa: CASSLAGVGQAEAFF

j_call: TRBJ2-1
cdr3_length: 12
d_call: NA
clone_size: once
v_call: TRBV11-2
cdr3_nt: TGTGCCACCAGGCAGGTTAGCAATGAGCAGTTCTTC
cdr3_aa: CATRQVSNEQFF

j_call: TRBJ2-5
cdr3_length: 13
d_call: NA
clone_size: NA
v_call: TRBV7-6
cdr3_nt: TGTGCCAGCAGCCAGGTGGGGGAAGAGACCCAGTACTTC
cdr3_aa: CASSQVGEETQYF

j_call: TRBJ1-2
cdr3_length: 14
d_call: NA
clone_size: few
v_call: TRBV7-2
cdr3_nt: TGTGCCAGCAGCTTAGATTCCGGGTACTATGGCTACACCTTC
cdr3_aa: CASSLDSGYYGYTF

j_call: TRBJ2-3
cdr3_length: 14
d_call: NA
clone_size: NA
v_call: TRBV28
cdr3_nt: TGTGCCAGCAATGAGGGCGTAAGCACAGATACGCAGTATTTT
cdr3_aa: CASNEGVSTDTQYF

j_call: TRBJ1-5
cdr3_length: 14
d_call: NA
clone_size: few
v_call: TRBV7-2
cdr3_nt: TGTGCCAGCAGCTTCAACAGGGCAGGGCAGCCCCAGCATTTT
cdr3_aa: CASSFNRAGQPQHF

j_call: TRBJ1-1
cdr3_length: 14
d_call: NA
clone_size: few
v_call: TRBV19
cdr3_nt: TGTGCCAGTAGATACAGGACAGAGAACACTGAAGCTTTCTTT
cdr3_aa: CASRYRTENTEAFF

j_call: TRBJ2-1
cdr3_length: 17
d_call: TRBD2
clone_size: NA
v_call: TRBV7-6
cdr3_nt: TGTGCCAGCAGCTTAGTTTCGGTTGCGGGAGGGCCGGTTGAGCAGTTCTTC
cdr3_aa: CASSLVSVAGGPVEQFF

j_call: TRBJ2-7
cdr3_length: 13
d_call: NA
clone_size: NA
v_call: TRBV7-2
cdr3_nt: TGTGCCAGCAGCCCCCCCGCTTACTACGCGCAGTACTTC
cdr3_aa: CASSPPAYYAQYF

j_call: TRBJ1-1
cdr3_length: 17
d_call: NA
clone_size: NA
v_call: TRBV12-5
cdr3_nt: TGTGCTAGTGGTTCTCAGCTTCAAGGACGTCAAACACTTGAAGCTTTCTTT
cdr3_aa: CASGSQLQGRQTLEAFF

j_call: TRBJ2-5
cdr3_length: 15
d_call: NA
clone_size: NA
v_call: TRBV20-1
cdr3_nt: TGCAGTGCTAGTGGGGGTGATTCTAGGCAAGAGACCCAGTACTTC
cdr3_aa: CSASGGDSRQETQYF

j_call: TRBJ1-5
cdr3_length: 15
d_call: TRBD1
clone_size: NA
v_call: TRBV5-5
cdr3_nt: TGTGCCAGCAGCTTGGGAGACAGGGGCAGACAGCCCCAGCATTTT
cdr3_aa: CASSLGDRGRQPQHF

j_call: TRBJ1-1
cdr3_length: 13
d_call: NA
clone_size: NA
v_call: TRBV5-6
cdr3_nt: TGTGCCAGCAGCTTGGCCGGACAGTCTGAAGCTTTCTTT
cdr3_aa: CASSLAGQSEAFF

j_call: TRBJ2-6
cdr3_length: 17
d_call: TRBD1
clone_size: NA
v_call: TRBV12-3/TRBV12-4
cdr3_nt: TGTGCCAGCAGCCCGGGACAGGGGAAACCTGGGGCCAACGTCCTGACTTTC
cdr3_aa: CASSPGQGKPGANVLTF

j_call: TRBJ1-1
cdr3_length: 16
d_call: TRBD1
clone_size: many
v_call: TRBV28
cdr3_nt: TGTGCCAGCAGTTTAGGGACAGGGGGGATGAACACTGAAGCTTTCTTT
cdr3_aa: CASSLGTGGMNTEAFF